This T cell receptor beta chain is drawn from a study of blood T cell repertoires in COVID-19 (dated by TCRdb to the early 2020s). Broadly, across the study: Samples from collaborators originated in the United States, Italy and Spain and spanned both the acute and convalescent phases of COVID-19. A freely available public database, intended as a resource for researchers studying the immune response to SARS-CoV-2, is where the repertoires were released. The prospective study material was composed of cDNA or gDNA derived from T cells, B-cell-depleted T cells, or PBMCs. The samples were drawn from two sources: the first 160 participants of the ongoing ImmuneRACE study, and about 1,300 subjects contributed by 6 global collaborators. Sample metadata almost always included a de-identified subject ID, COVID-19 status, age in years and sex. The dataset comprised deeply sampled blood TCRbeta repertoires from subjects exposed to, actively infected with, or recovered from COVID-19. Where available, HLA class I and class II types were obtained from metadata supplied by the sample provider rather than from assay-based typing. Overall results and qualifications from the work: Clinical and demographic metadata were provided uncurated, with the amount varying by source and participant.

V loses 0 bases, J loses 4 bases, and the germline ends lie 14 bases apart. The CDR3 has 16 amino acids, counting the end cysteine and phenylalanine. Only the CDR3 DNA is retained, 48 bases long and in frame from the first base. CDR1 and CDR2 are drawn from the germline V gene: SGHRS, YFSETQ. Worth noting for this clone: Its antigen remains undetermined. No qualities accompany the bases; no much larger clone lies one base away.

The immunoSEQ Assay, a bias-controlled multiplex PCR, was used to amplify TCRbeta CDR3 regions from genomic DNA. As for how the authors treated the data: Within the assay, amplification of reference gene primers was used to estimate how many nucleated cells each sample contained. To quantify the absolute abundance of each unique TCRbeta CDR3 rearrangement, sequence reads were collapsed and filtered. For each sample, productive Simpson clonality was calculated as the square root of Simpson's diversity index over productive rearrangements. Sourced from immuneACCESS, this table was stored by TCRdb with only in-frame sequences that have V and J called. A share of the clones is absent; for the studies checked, an unresolved V gene accounts for under half, and the remainder has no known explanation. Clone size and V and J calls were adopted from that table, with D and trimming inferred from the DNA. The sample yields about 22,000 clones; roughly nine tenths were counted once. The ten top clones hold 25% to 30% of the sample.

The collaborating institutions used their own protocols to collect whole blood in K2EDTA tubes. For TCRbeta analysis, collaborator samples were shipped as frozen whole blood, as isolated PBMCs, or as DNA extracted from either sample type. The specimen sequenced was peripheral blood. The chain is assembled from TRBV5-1 and TRBJ1-5; the D gene is possibly TRBD1, with 5 bases matching. The receptor comes from a human donor with active COVID-19. The donor label of this sample is uncertain. For the CDR3, the sequence is CASSLGGTRGNQPQHF. The sequenced DNA is TGCGCCAGCAGCTTGGGCGGGACCCGGGGGAATCAGCCCCAGCATTTT.